The rows below give T cell receptor beta chains drawn from one sample of a study of CD8 T cells in ankylosing spondylitis. A single record per CDR3 protein comes from TCRdb applying MiXCR to the 5' RACE reads. The table shows 250,000 or so distinct CDR3 sequences, with 18% occurring only once. Sequencing input: blood, either unsorted or a sorted T cell fraction (not recorded which). Receptors were obtained from a male donor with ankylosing spondylitis or in good health (not recorded which). Both conserved end residues are part of each CDR3. The order of the fields is clone size, D gene, V gene, J gene, CDR3 DNA, CDR3 protein. A D gene is named only where the DNA matches it firmly. Size tells how often a clone was seen (once, few, many) or the class of an expanded clone, and some rows leave it out.

clone_size: many; d_call: .; v_call: TRBV20-1; j_call: TRBJ2-1; cdr3_nt: TGCAGTGCTAGAGATAGGAGCGGGCAAACCTACAATGAGCAGTTCTTC; cdr3_aa: CSARDRSGQTYNEQFF
clone_size: few; d_call: .; v_call: TRBV7-2; j_call: TRBJ2-7; cdr3_nt: TGTGCCAGCAGCTTTTCACAGGGAGCATACGAGCAGTACTTC; cdr3_aa: CASSFSQGAYEQYF
clone_size: many; d_call: .; v_call: TRBV7-2; j_call: TRBJ2-3; cdr3_nt: TGTGCCAGCAGAAGCTACGATACGCAGTATTTT; cdr3_aa: CASRSYDTQYF
clone_size: .; d_call: .; v_call: TRBV29-1; j_call: TRBJ2-1; cdr3_nt: TGCAGCGTTGAAGTCAGAGGGGGTATTGAGCAGTTCTTC; cdr3_aa: CSVEVRGGIEQFF
clone_size: many; d_call: .; v_call: TRBV27; j_call: TRBJ2-1; cdr3_nt: TGTGCCAGCAGTAACCCTCGGACAGACAATGAGCAGTTCTTC; cdr3_aa: CASSNPRTDNEQFF
clone_size: many; d_call: TRBD2; v_call: TRBV29-1; j_call: TRBJ2-1; cdr3_nt: TGCAGCGCAAGACTAGCGGGAGAGGGAGAGCAGTTCTTC; cdr3_aa: CSARLAGEGEQFF
clone_size: .; d_call: .; v_call: TRBV28; j_call: TRBJ1-5; cdr3_nt: TGTGCCAGCAGTTTATCCCGCCCGGGGCCCCAGCATTTT; cdr3_aa: CASSLSRPGPQHF
clone_size: .; d_call: .; v_call: TRBV6-2/TRBV6-3; j_call: TRBJ2-1; cdr3_nt: TGTGCCAGCAGTTCATTAGCAGACGGCTACAATGAGCAGTTCTTC; cdr3_aa: CASSSLADGYNEQFF
clone_size: few; d_call: .; v_call: TRBV11-1; j_call: TRBJ2-7; cdr3_nt: TGTGCCAGCAGGCCCGAGACGGGGATCTCCTACGAGCAGTACTTC; cdr3_aa: CASRPETGISYEQYF
clone_size: .; d_call: TRBD1; v_call: TRBV5-5; j_call: TRBJ2-1; cdr3_nt: TGTGCCAGCAGCTTGTCCAGGGGGCGGCTGAATGAGCAGTTCTTC; cdr3_aa: CASSLSRGRLNEQFF
clone_size: few; d_call: .; v_call: TRBV5-1; j_call: TRBJ2-3; cdr3_nt: TGCGCCAGCAGCCTGGACTTCGAGGGAGATACGCAGTATTTT; cdr3_aa: CASSLDFEGDTQYF